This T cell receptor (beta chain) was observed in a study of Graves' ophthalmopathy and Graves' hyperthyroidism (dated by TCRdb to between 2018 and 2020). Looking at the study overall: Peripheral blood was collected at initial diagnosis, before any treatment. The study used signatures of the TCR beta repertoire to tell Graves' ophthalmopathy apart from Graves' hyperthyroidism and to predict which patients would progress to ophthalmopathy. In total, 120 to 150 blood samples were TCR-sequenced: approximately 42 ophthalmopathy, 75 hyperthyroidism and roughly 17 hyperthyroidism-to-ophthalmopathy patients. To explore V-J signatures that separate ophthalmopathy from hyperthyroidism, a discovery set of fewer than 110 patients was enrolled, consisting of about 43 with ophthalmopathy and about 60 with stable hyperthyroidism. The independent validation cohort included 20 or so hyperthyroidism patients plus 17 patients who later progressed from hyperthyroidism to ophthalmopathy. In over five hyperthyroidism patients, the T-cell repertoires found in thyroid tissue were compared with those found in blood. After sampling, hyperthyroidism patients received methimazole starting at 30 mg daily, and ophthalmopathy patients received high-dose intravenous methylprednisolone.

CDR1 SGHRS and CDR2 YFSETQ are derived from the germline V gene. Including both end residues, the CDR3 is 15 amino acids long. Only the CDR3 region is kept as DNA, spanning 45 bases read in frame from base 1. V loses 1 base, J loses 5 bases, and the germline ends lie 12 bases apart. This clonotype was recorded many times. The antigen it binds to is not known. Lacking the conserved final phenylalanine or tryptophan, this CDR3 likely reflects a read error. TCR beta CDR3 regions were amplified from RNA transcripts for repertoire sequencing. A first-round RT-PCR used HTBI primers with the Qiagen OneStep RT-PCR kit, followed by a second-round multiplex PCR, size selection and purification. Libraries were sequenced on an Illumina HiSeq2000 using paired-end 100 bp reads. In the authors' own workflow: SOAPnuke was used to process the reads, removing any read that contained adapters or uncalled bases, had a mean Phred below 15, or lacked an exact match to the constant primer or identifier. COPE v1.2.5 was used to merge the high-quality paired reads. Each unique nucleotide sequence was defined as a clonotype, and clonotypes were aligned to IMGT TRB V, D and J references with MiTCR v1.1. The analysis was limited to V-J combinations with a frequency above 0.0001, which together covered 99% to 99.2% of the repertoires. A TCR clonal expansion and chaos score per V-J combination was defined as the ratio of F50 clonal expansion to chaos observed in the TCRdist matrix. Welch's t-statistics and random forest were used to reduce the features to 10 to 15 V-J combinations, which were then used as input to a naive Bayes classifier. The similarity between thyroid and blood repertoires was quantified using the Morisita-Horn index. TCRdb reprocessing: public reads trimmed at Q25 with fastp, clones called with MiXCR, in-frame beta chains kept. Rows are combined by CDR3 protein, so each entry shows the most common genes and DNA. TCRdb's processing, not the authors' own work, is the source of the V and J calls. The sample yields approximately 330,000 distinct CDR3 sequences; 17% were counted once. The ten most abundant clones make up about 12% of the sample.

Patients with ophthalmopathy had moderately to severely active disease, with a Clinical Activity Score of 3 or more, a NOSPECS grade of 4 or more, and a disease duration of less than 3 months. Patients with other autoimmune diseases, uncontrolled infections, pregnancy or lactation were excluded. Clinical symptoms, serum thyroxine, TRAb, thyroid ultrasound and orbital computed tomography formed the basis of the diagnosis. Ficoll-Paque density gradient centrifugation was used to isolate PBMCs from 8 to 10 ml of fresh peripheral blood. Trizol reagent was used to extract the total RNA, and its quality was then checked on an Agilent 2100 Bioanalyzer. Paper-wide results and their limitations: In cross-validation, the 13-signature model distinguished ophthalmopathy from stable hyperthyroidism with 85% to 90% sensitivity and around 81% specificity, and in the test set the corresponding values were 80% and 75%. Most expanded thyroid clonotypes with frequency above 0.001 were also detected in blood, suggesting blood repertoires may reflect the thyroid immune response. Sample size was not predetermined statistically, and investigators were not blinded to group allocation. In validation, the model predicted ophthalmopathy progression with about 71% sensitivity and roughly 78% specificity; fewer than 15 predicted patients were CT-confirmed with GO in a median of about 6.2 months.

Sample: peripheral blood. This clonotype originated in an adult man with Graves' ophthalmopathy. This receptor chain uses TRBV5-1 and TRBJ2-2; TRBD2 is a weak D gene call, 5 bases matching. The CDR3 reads CASSLTRVDTGELFS. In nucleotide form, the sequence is TGCGCCAGCAGCTTGACGAGGGTAGATACCGGGGAGCTGTTTTCT.